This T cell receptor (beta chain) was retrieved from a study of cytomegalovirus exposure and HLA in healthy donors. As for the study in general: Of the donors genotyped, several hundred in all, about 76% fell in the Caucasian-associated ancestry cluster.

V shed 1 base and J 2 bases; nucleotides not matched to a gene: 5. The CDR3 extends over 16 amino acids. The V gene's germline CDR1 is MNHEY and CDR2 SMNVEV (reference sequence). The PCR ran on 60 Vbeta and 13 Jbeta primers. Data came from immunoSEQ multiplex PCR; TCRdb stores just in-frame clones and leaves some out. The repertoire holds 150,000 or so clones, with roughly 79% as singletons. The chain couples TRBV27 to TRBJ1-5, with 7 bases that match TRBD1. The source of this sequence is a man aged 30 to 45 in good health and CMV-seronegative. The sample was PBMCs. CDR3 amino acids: CASSLWGQLGNQPQHF. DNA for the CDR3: TGTGCCAGCAGTTTATGGGGACAGTTAGGCAATCAGCCCCAGCATTTT.